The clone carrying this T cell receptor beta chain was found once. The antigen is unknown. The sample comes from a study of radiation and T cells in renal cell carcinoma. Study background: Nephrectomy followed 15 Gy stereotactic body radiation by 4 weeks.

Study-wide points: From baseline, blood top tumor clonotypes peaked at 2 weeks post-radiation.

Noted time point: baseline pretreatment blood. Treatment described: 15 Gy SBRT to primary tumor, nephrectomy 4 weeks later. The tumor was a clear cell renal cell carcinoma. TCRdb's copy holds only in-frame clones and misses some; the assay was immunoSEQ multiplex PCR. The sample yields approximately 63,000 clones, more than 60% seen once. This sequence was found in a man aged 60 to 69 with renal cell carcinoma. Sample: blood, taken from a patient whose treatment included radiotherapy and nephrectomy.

Here the CDR3 DNA reads TGCGCCAGCAGCTTGGATGGGAATTTGGAAACAGATACGCAGTATTTT. Its protein product is CASSLDGNLETDTQYF. The chain recombines TRBV5-1 with TRBJ2-3; no firm D call. Germline V gene lookup returns CDR1 SGHRS and CDR2 YFSETQ. The ends were cut back, 0 bases at V and 3 bases at J, with 14 bases in the middle. The CDR3 is 16 amino acids.